The next 8 T cell receptor beta chains were all read from a single sample in a study of shared clonotypes between healthy human individuals. Assay: immunoSEQ multiplex PCR; the TCRdb copy retains only in-frame clones and omits some. The table shows around 980,000 clones, with about 84% occurring only once. Sequenced: memory CD4+ T cells from PBMCs. Subset noted: CD45RA-negative fraction. The receptors originated from a man aged 18 to 30 in good health. Some clones in this sample may be carry-over from other donors' samples.

The gene calls are TRBV14 and TRBJ1-1; 8 bases fit TRBD1. The CDR3 runs to 14 residues. V lost 6 bases to trimming and J lost 4 bases; unmatched junction nucleotides: 7. The germline V gene has CDR1 SGHDN and CDR2 FVKESK. CDR3 sequence reads: CASRKQGVSTEAFF. DNA for the CDR3: TGTGCCAGCAGGAAACAGGGGGTGAGCACTGAAGCTTTCTTT.

A note on this clone: The likely explanation is a read error, given a far larger clone one base away. Other DNA sequences within the sample encode an identical CDR3. The chain is built from TRBV30 and TRBJ1-5; no reliable D call. The V and J ends lost 0 bases and 0 bases respectively, with 9 bases between them. The CDR3 contains 15 residues. Germline V lookup: CDR1 GTSNPN, CDR2 SVGIG (reference sequence). CDR3 sequence (DNA): TGTGCCTGGAGTGTACGAGGTGATAGCAATCAGCCCCAGCATTTT. It specifies CAWSVRGDSNQPQHF.

Note on this clone: This may stem from a read error, because a much larger clone lies one nucleotide away. The chain has TRBV18 and TRBJ1-3, with a weak D call TRBD1 (6 bases). The CDR3 has 17 residues. CDR1 is KGHSH, CDR2 LQKENI, per germline. CDR3 in DNA: TGTGCCAGCTCACCATTTCCAACAGGGCCTTCTGGAAACACCACATATTTT. Its translation: CASSPFPTGPSGNTTYF.

This clone was detected once. Other DNA sequences in this sample translate to the same CDR3. V usage is TRBV7-8 and J usage is TRBJ2-7, with D possibly being TRBD1 (5 bases). V shed 2 bases and J shed 3 bases, with 5 bases lying between them. The CDR3 has 12 amino acids. The germline CDR1 and CDR2 sequences are SGHVS and FQNEAQ. The CDR3 DNA follows: TGTGCCAGCAGCTTAACAGGCTACGAGCAGTACTTC. This encodes CASSLTGYEQYF.

The CDR3 DNA is TGTGCCAGCCACAGGAGAGCGGGAGGTAACACAGATACGCAGTATTTT. Translation: CASHRRAGGNTDTQYF. J is TRBJ2-3 and V is TRBV7-9; TRBD2 matches 9 bases. From germline, CDR1 is SEHNR and CDR2 FQNEAQ (reference sequence). The CDR3 is 16 residues long. V shed 8 bases, J shed 2 bases, and the junction held 11 bases outside the gene matches.

The rearrangement links TRBV30 to TRBJ2-7; no clear D. The germline V gene has CDR1 GTSNPN and CDR2 SVGIG (reference sequence). V lost 0 bases and J lost 7, with 10 bases in between. The CDR3 is 12 residues long. CDR3 protein: CAWSVLAWEQYF. As DNA, the CDR3 is TGTGCCTGGAGTGTTCTGGCGTGGGAGCAGTACTTC.

J is TRBJ2-7 and V is TRBV7-8, with a tentative D call TRBD1 (6 bases). The CDR3 is made up of 13 amino acids. Germline assignment: CDR1 SGHVS and CDR2 FQNEAQ. Trimming shortened V by 6 bases and J by 7 bases, and 16 bases separated the two germline ends. CDR3: CASSNKPGTEQYF. The CDR3 DNA follows: TGTGCCAGCAGTAACAAACCCGGGACAGAGCAGTACTTC. Looking up the rest from reference TRBV7-8 and TRBJ2-7 gives the full variable domain: GAGVSQSPRYKVAKRGQDVALRCDPISGHVSLFWYQQALGQGPEFLTYFQNEAQLDKSGLPSDRFFAERPEGSVSTLKIQRTQQEDSAVYLCASSNKPGTEQYFGPGTRLTVT.

V usage is TRBV20-1 and J usage is TRBJ2-5; 8 positions agree with TRBD2. Germline assignment: CDR1 DFQATT and CDR2 SNEGSKA (reference sequence). The CDR3 is made up of 11 amino acids. V shed 8 bases and J 4 bases; nucleotides not matched to a gene: 3. CDR3 in DNA: TGCAGTACGCTAGCGGGAGAGACCCAGTACTTC. Translating gives CSTLAGETQYF.